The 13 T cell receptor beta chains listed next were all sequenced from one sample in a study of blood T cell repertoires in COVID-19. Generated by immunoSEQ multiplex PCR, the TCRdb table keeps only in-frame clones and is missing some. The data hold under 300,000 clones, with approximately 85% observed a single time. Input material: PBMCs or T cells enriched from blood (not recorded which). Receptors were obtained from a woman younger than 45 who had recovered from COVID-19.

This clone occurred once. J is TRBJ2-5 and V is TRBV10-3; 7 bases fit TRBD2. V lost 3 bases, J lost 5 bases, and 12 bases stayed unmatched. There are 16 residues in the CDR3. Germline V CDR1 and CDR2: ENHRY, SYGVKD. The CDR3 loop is CAISDISSGDGETQYF. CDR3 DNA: TGTGCCATCAGTGATATATCCAGCGGGGACGGGGAGACCCAGTACTTC.

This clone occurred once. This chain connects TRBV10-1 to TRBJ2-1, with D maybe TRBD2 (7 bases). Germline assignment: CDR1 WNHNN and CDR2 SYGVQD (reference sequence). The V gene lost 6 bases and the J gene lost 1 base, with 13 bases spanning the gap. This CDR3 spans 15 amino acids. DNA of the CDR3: TGCGCCAGCAGCCCCCGGGGGGCGTCCTACAATGAGCAGTTCTTC. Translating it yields CASSPRGASYNEQFF.

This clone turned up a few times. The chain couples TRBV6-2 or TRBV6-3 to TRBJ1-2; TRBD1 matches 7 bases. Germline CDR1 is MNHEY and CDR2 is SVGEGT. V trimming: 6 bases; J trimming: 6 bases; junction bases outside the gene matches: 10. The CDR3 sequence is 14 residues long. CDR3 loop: CASSIRGFLDGYTF. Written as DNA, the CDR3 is TGTGCCAGCAGCATCAGGGGGTTTTTGGATGGCTACACCTTC.

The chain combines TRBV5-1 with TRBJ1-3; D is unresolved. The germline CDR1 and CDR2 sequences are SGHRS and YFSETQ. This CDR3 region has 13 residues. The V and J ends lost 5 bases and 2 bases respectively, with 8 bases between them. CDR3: CASRSGPGNTIYF. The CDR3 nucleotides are TGCGCCAGCAGGTCAGGTCCTGGAAACACCATATATTTT. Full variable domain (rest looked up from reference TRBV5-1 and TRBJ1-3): KAGVTQTPRYLIKTRGQQVTLSCSPISGHRSVSWYQQTPGQGLQFLFEYFSETQRNKGNFPGRFSGRQFSNSRSEMNVSTLELGDSALYLCASRSGPGNTIYFGEGSWLTVV.

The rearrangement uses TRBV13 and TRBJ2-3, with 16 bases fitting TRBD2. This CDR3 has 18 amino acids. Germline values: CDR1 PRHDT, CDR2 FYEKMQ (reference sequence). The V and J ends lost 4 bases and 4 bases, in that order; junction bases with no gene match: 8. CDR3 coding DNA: TGTGCCAGCAGCTCGACCGGGACTAGCGGGAGGGGAGCAGATACGCAGTATTTT. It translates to CASSSTGTSGRGADTQYF. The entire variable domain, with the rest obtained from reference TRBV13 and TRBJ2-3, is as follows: AAGVIQSPRHLIKEKRETATLKCYPIPRHDTVYWYQQGPGQDPQFLISFYEKMQSDKGSIPDRFSAQQFSDYHSELNMSSLELGDSALYFCASSSTGTSGRGADTQYFGPGTRLTVL.

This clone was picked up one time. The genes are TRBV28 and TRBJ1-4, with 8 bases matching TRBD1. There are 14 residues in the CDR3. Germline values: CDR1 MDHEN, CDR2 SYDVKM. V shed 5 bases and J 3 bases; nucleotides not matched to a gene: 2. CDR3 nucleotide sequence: TGTGCCAGCAGTCGGGACAGGTCTAATGAAAAACTGTTTTTT. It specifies CASSRDRSNEKLFF.

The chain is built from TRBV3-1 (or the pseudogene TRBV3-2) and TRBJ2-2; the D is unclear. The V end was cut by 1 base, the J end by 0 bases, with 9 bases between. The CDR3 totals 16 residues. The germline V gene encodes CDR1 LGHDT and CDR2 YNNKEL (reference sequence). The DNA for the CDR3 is TGTGCCAGCAGCCAAGTTTCGACTTCGAACACCGGGGAGCTGTTTTTT. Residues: CASSQVSTSNTGELFF.

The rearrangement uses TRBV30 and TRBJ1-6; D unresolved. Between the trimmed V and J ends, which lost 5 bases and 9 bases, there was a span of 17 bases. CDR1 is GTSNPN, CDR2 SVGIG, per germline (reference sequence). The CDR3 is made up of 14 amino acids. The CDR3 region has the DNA TGTGCCTGGTCCGAAGGTCTTCGCGGTTCACCCCTCCACTTT. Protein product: CAWSEGLRGSPLHF.

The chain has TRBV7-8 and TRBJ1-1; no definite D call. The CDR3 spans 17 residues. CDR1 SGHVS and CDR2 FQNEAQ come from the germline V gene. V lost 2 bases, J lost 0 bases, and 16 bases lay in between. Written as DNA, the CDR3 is TGTGCCAGCAGCTTAACATATGGAGGGAACATGAACACTGAAGCTTTCTTT. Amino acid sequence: CASSLTYGGNMNTEAFF.

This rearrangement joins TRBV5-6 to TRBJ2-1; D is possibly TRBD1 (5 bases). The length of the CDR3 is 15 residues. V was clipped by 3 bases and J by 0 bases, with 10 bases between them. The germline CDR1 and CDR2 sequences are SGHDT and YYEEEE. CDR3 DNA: TGTGCCAGCAGCTCCCGAAGGGGCTCCTACAATGAGCAGTTCTTC. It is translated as CASSSRRGSYNEQFF. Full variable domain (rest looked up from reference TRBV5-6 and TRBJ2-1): DAGVTQSPTHLIKTRGQQVTLRCSPKSGHDTVSWYQQALGQGPQFIFQYYEEEERQRGNFPDRFSGHQFPNYSSELNVNALLLGDSALYLCASSSRRGSYNEQFFGPGTRLTVL.

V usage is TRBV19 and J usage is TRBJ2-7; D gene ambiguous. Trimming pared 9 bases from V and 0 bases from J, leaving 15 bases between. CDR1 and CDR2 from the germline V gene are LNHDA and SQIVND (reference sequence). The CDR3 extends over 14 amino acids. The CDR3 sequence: CARLGSEHSYEQYF. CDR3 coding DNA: TGTGCCAGACTTGGGTCGGAGCACTCCTACGAGCAGTACTTC.

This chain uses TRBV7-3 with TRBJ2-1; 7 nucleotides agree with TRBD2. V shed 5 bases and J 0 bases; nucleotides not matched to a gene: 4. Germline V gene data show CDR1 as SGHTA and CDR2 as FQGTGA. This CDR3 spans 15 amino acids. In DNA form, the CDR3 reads TGTGCCAGCAGCCATAAGCGGGACTCCTACAATGAGCAGTTCTTC. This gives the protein CASSHKRDSYNEQFF.

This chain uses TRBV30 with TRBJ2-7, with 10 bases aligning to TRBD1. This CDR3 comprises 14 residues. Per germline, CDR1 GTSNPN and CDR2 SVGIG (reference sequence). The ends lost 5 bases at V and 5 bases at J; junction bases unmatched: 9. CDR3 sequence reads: CAWSKDRGYDEQYF. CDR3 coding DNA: TGTGCCTGGTCTAAGGACAGGGGGTACGACGAGCAGTACTTC.